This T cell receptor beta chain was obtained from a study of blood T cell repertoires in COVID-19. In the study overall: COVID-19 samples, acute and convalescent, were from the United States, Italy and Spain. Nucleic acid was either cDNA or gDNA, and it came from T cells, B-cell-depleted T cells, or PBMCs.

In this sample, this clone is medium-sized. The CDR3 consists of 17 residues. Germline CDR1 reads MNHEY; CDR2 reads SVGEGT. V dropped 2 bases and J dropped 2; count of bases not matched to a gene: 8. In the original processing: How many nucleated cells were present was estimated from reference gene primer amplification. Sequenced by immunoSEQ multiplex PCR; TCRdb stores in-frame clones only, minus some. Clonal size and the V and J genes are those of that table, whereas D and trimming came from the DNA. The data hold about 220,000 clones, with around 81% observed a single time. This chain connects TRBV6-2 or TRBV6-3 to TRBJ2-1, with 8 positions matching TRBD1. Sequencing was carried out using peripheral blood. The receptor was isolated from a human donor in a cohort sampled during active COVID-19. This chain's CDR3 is CASSYNRGSVAYNEQFF. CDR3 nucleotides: TGTGCCAGCAGTTACAACAGGGGGAGCGTAGCCTACAATGAGCAGTTCTTC.